What follows are 25 T cell receptor beta chains derived from one specimen sequenced in a study of T-cell reconstitution after alpha-beta-depleted transplantation in children. For TCRbeta, the library was prepared with unique molecular identifiers. TCRdb re-called the PCR reads through MiXCR, storing one row per CDR3 protein. The sample yields about 870,000 distinct CDR3 sequences, less than 20% seen once. The sample in question was PBMCs, mostly from graft donor cells, obtained 360 days after TCRalphabeta/CD19-depleted stem cell transplant. Every receptor here comes from a male patient between 10 and 17 years old who had a stem cell transplant for acute lymphoblastic leukemia, so the T cells may come from the graft donor.

This clonotype was observed a handful of times. The rearrangement links TRBV28 to TRBJ2-1, with 8 bases matching TRBD2. Germline V lookup: CDR1 MDHEN, CDR2 SYDVKM. The J segment lost 10 bases and the V segment lost 6 bases, leaving 8 bases of the junction unmatched. There are 13 residues in the CDR3. CDR3: CASRWTSLGEQFF. The CDR3 coding sequence is TGTGCCAGCAGATGGACTAGCTTGGGGGAGCAGTTCTTC.

This clonotype was counted a few times. This chain links TRBV7-6 with TRBJ2-5; 9 nucleotides match TRBD1. V dropped 6 bases and J dropped 2; count of bases not matched to a gene: 7. This CDR3 has 15 residues. The germline V gene encodes CDR1 SGHVS and CDR2 FNYEAQ. The CDR3 reads CASRPGTGPQETQYF. In nucleotides, the CDR3 is TGTGCCAGCAGGCCGGGGACAGGGCCTCAAGAGACCCAGTACTTC.

Ten or more counts support this clonotype. The chain recombines TRBV12-3 or TRBV12-4 with TRBJ2-5; no clear D. V was cut by 5 bases and J by 5 bases, with 6 bases left in between. The CDR3 loop spans 11 amino acids. CDR3 bases: TGTGCCAGCAGTGCTAGGGAGACCCAGTACTTC. It translates to CASSARETQYF.

The chain carries TRBV15 and TRBJ2-5; D gene unclear. V was trimmed by 0 bases and J by 13 bases, leaving 15 bases between them. The germline gives CDR1 LNHNV, CDR2 YYDKDF (reference sequence). The CDR3 has 13 residues. The CDR3 here is CATSRDREIPSYF. In nucleotides, the CDR3 is TGTGCCACCAGCAGAGATAGAGAGATCCCATCGTACTTC.

This chain links TRBV7-9 with TRBJ2-1; D ambiguous. The CDR3 has 13 residues. Looked up from germline, CDR1 is SEHNR and CDR2 is FQNEAQ (reference sequence). The V end lost 5 bases, the J end lost 6 bases, and 11 bases lay between the germline ends. The CDR3 reads CASSLESFNEQFF. The CDR3 region has the DNA TGTGCCAGCAGCCTAGAGTCTTTCAATGAGCAGTTCTTC. The variable domain in full, completed from reference TRBV7-9 and TRBJ2-1, reads DTGVSQNPRHKITKRGQNVTFRCDPISEHNRLYWYRQTLGQGPEFLTYFQNEAQLEKSRLLSDRFSAERPKGSFSTLEIQRTEQGDSAMYLCASSLESFNEQFFGPGTRLTVL.

This clonotype was seen only a few times. The chain carries TRBV7-2 and TRBJ2-3; TRBD2 matches at 9 bases. The CDR3 has 16 residues. Germline CDR1 SGHTA, CDR2 FQGNSA. The trim removed 1 base at V and 5 bases at J, leaving 7 bases unmatched. The CDR3, as DNA: TGTGCCAGCAGCTTAGGGGGTAGCGGGAGACGAGATACGCAGTATTTT. It translates to CASSLGGSGRRDTQYF.

The rearrangement uses TRBV12-3 or TRBV12-4 and TRBJ2-7; D may be TRBD1 (8 bases). The CDR3 loop spans 14 amino acids. V shed 7 bases and J shed 5 bases, with 18 bases lying between them. The CDR3 bases are TGTGCCAGCACCCAACAGGGGGGGGGCGACGAGCAGTACTTC. Translating gives CASTQQGGGDEQYF.

The chain links TRBV9 to TRBJ2-2, with TRBD1 matching 11 bases. The CDR3 totals 16 residues. The ends lost 4 bases at V and 4 bases at J; junction bases unmatched: 6. The germline CDR1 and CDR2 sequences are SGDLS and YYNGEE. The CDR3 DNA follows: TGTGCCAGCAGCACCCGGACAGGGGGCGGCACCGGGGAGCTGTTTTTT. Amino acid sequence: CASSTRTGGGTGELFF.

In its sample, this clonotype was seen a few times. This chain connects TRBV21-1 to TRBJ1-1; TRBD1, as called in the table, went unchecked against the DNA. TRBV21-1 is termed a pseudogene. The CDR3 runs to 16 residues. The CDR3 nucleotides read TGTGCCAGCAGCCAGACGAACCGAGGGGGGAACACTGAAGCTTTCTTT. This translates into CASSQTNRGGNTEAFF.

The chain recombines TRBV3-1 with TRBJ2-7; D is perhaps TRBD2 (6 bases). The V gene's germline CDR1 is LGHDT and CDR2 YNNKEL (reference sequence). The CDR3 is 15 amino acids. Trimming took off 0 bases at V and 2 bases at J, with 11 bases between the two ends. In DNA, the CDR3 is TGTGCCAGCAGCCAAGAACCTAGCGTGACCTACGAGCAGTACTTC. Its protein is CASSQEPSVTYEQYF.

The table lists this clonotype with a few counts. The genes are TRBV11-2 and TRBJ2-2; TRBD1 matches at 9 bases. V shed 2 bases, J shed 5 bases, and the junction held 6 bases outside the gene matches. This CDR3 region has 16 residues. Germline V gene data show CDR1 as SGHAT and CDR2 as FQNNGV. CDR3 in amino acids: CASSLRGDRVTGELFF. In nucleotides, the CDR3 is TGTGCCAGCAGCTTAAGGGGGGACAGGGTTACCGGGGAGCTGTTTTTT. The whole variable domain, remainder taken from reference TRBV11-2 and TRBJ2-2, is EAGVAQSPRYKIIEKRQSVAFWCNPISGHATLYWYQQILGQGPKLLIQFQNNGVVDDSQLPKDRFSAERLKGVDSTLKIQPAKLEDSAVYLCASSLRGDRVTGELFFGEGSRLTVL.

A single count supports this clonotype. The chain links TRBV5-1 to TRBJ2-7; TRBD2 aligns across 12 bases. Germline loops: CDR1 SGHRS, CDR2 YFSETQ. The V segment lost 6 bases and the J segment 2 bases; nucleotides outside the gene matches: 9. The length of the CDR3 is 16 residues. This chain's CDR3 is CASMRLAGGPTYEQYF. The CDR3 nucleotides are TGCGCCAGCATGAGGCTAGCGGGAGGGCCGACCTACGAGCAGTACTTC.

This clonotype was detected once. The V and J genes are TRBV11-2 and TRBJ2-5; 12 nucleotides align to TRBD1. Judging by the DNA end, TRBJ2-1 fits better; the J call may be wrong. The CDR3 extends over 17 amino acids. Per germline, CDR1 SGHAT and CDR2 FQNNGV. DNA of the CDR3: TGTGCCAGCAGCTTAGAGTATTGGGACAGGGGGCATGAGACCCAGTTCTTC. Protein sequence: CASSLEYWDRGHETQFF.

V usage is TRBV5-5 and J usage is TRBJ1-4, with D uncertain. The V gene lost 0 bases and the J gene lost 0 bases, with 9 bases spanning the gap. The length of the CDR3 is 16 residues. The germline V gene has CDR1 SGHKS and CDR2 YYEKEE (reference sequence). The CDR3 spells CASSLAVRATNEKLFF. In nucleotides, the CDR3 is TGTGCCAGCAGCTTGGCGGTTAGGGCAACTAATGAAAAACTGTTTTTT.

The chain carries TRBV30 and TRBJ2-5; D is possibly TRBD2 (7 bases). Germline V gene sequence: CDR1 GTSNPN, CDR2 SVGIG (reference sequence). This CDR3 is 13 amino acids long. The CDR3 DNA follows: TGTGCTTCCAAGAGGGGGGGCCAAGAGACCCAGTACTTC. Translated, it gives CASKRGGQETQYF.

The DNA for the CDR3 is TGTGCCAGCCTCGGGGGCCAGCGGATGCCTTACGAGCAGTACTTC. Its protein product is CASLGGQRMPYEQYF. The V and J genes are TRBV2 and TRBJ2-7; D is possibly TRBD1 or TRBD2 (6 bases each). The germline V gene has CDR1 SNHLY and CDR2 FYNNEI. With 8 bases removed from V and 4 bases from J, the gap between germline ends came to 21 bases. The CDR3 spans 15 residues.

The chain carries TRBV5-1 and TRBJ1-2; D unclear. The CDR3 covers 15 residues. Germline values: CDR1 SGHRS, CDR2 YFSETQ. V shed 1 base and J shed 5 bases, with 15 bases lying between them. The CDR3 sequence is CASSLRRIPGYGYTF. Written as DNA, the CDR3 is TGCGCCAGCAGCTTGCGTCGCATTCCGGGTTATGGCTACACCTTC.

The chain links TRBV7-9 to TRBJ2-3, with 10 bases matching TRBD2. The germline V gene encodes CDR1 SEHNR and CDR2 FQNEAQ (reference sequence). The J segment lost 7 bases and the V segment lost 5 bases, leaving 12 bases of the junction unmatched. The length of the CDR3 is 16 residues. CDR3 in DNA: TGTGCCAGCAGCCCCTGGGGGCTAGCGGGAGTGAATACGCAGTATTTT. It translates to CASSPWGLAGVNTQYF.

This clonotype appeared a few times. This chain links TRBV9 with TRBJ1-2; 8 bases agree with TRBD1. J was trimmed by 4 bases and V by 0 bases; bases with no gene match: 5. The CDR3 spans 15 residues. Germline CDR1 is SGDLS and CDR2 is YYNGEE. CDR3 sequence reads: CASSVVWDRFYGYTF. CDR3 nucleotides: TGTGCCAGCAGCGTAGTTTGGGACAGGTTCTATGGCTACACCTTC.

This clonotype was seen only a few times. The rearrangement uses TRBV10-3 and TRBJ2-7; D gene ambiguous. Germline CDR1 is ENHRY and CDR2 is SYGVKD. The CDR3 covers 14 residues. The V end lost 6 bases, the J end lost 0 bases, and 12 bases lay between the germline ends. The chain's CDR3 is CAISRTSHSYEQYF. CDR3 sequence (DNA): TGTGCCATCAGCCGGACCTCCCACTCCTACGAGCAGTACTTC.

The chain uses TRBV12-3 or TRBV12-4 and TRBJ1-4; D is uncertain. The germline V and J ends were trimmed by 2 bases and 5 bases, with 6 bases remaining between them. CDR3 length: 13 residues. This chain's CDR3 is CASSLYGNEKLFF. CDR3 nucleotide sequence: TGTGCCAGCAGTTTATATGGGAATGAAAAACTGTTTTTT.

In its sample, this clonotype was seen a few times. V gene TRBV27 combines with J gene TRBJ2-7; 8 nucleotides line up with TRBD2. The CDR3 length is 16 residues. Germline trimming cut 6 bases from V and 4 bases from J; bases unmatched to any gene: 14. Germline V lookup: CDR1 MNHEY, CDR2 SMNVEV (reference sequence). The CDR3 bases are TGTGCCAGCAGCCCCCCGGGACTAGTGGGCCCATACGAGCAGTACTTC. Translation: CASSPPGLVGPYEQYF.

This clonotype was recorded at least ten times. CDR3 DNA sequence: TGTGCCAGCAGCAGGACAGGGGGAACATACGAGCAGTACTTC. As protein: CASSRTGGTYEQYF. The gene calls are TRBV12-3 or TRBV12-4 and TRBJ2-7, with 10 bases matching TRBD1. V shed 6 bases and J 4 bases; nucleotides not matched to a gene: 6. CDR3 length equals 14 residues.

V usage is TRBV5-5 and J usage is TRBJ2-2, with TRBD1 matching 7 bases. CDR1 and CDR2 from the germline V gene are SGHKS and YYEKEE (reference sequence). The CDR3 length is 16 residues. Trimming took 0 bases from V and 3 from J; bases not matched to a gene: 5. Here the CDR3 reads CASSLVQGVDTGELFF. CDR3 nucleotides: TGTGCCAGCAGCTTGGTGCAGGGGGTCGACACCGGGGAGCTGTTTTTT.

The rearrangement links TRBV20-1 to TRBJ2-3; D not resolved. Trimming took 0 bases from V and 2 from J, leaving 12 bases between them. The CDR3 length is 15 residues. From germline, CDR1 is DFQATT and CDR2 SNEGSKA (reference sequence). As DNA, the CDR3 is TGCAGTGCTAGAGATGGTAGAAGGTTCACAGATACGCAGTATTTT. This codes for CSARDGRRFTDTQYF.